This T cell receptor (beta chain) is from a study of T cells in Graves' hyperthyroidism and ophthalmopathy (dated by TCRdb to between 2017 and 2020). Broadly, across the study: Peripheral blood samples were taken at initial diagnosis, before any treatment was given. Thyroid tissue and blood T-cell repertoires from roughly six Graves' hyperthyroidism patients were also compared in the study. For training and testing, the 100 or so patients in the discovery cohort were randomly divided in a 7:3 ratio. TCR V-J signatures able to tell the groups apart were searched for in a discovery cohort of some 100 patients, of whom 40 to 45 had Graves' ophthalmopathy and about 60 had stable Graves' hyperthyroidism. Prospective prediction of ophthalmopathy was tested in an independent validation cohort of fewer than 20 hyperthyroidism patients and 17 patients who later progressed to ophthalmopathy. Once sampling was done, hyperthyroidism patients were given methimazole at a starting dose of 30 mg daily, whereas ophthalmopathy patients were given high-dose intravenous methylprednisolone. The paper reports TCR Vbeta CDR3 sequencing of over 120 peripheral blood samples: around 45 ophthalmopathy, fewer than 85 hyperthyroidism and around 17 progressor patients. The investigation overall reported the following: Most expanded thyroid clonotypes (frequency above 0.001) were also found in blood, which suggests that blood repertoires may mirror thyroid immune responses. In validation, the model predicted progression to ophthalmopathy a median of about 5.9 months before onset, with approximately 70% sensitivity and about 72% specificity. Ophthalmopathy was separated from stable hyperthyroidism by a 13 V-J signature model, with 85% to 90% sensitivity and about 81% specificity obtained in cross-validation and 80%/75% obtained in testing. Sample size was not statistically predetermined, and investigators were not blinded to group allocation.

The TCR beta CDR3 regions were amplified from RNA transcripts. The TCR CDR3 was subjected to a first round of RT-PCR using the HTBI primer set and the Qiagen OneStep RT-PCR kit. Libraries were constructed in a second round of multiplex PCR, after which size selection and purification were carried out. Libraries were sequenced paired-end with 100 bp reads on an Illumina HiSeq2000. In the paper's pipeline: SOAPnuke was used to process the raw data, throwing out any read that contained adapters or uncalled bases, had a mean Phred below 15, or lacked an exact constant-primer or identifier match. COPE v1.2.5 was used to merge the high-quality paired reads, and each unique nucleotide sequence was defined as a clonotype. MiTCR v1.1 was used to align clonotypes to the IMGT TRBV, TRBD and TRBJ reference segments. The analysis included only V-J combinations with a frequency above 0.0001, which together covered 99% to 99.2% of the repertoires. A TCS score was defined as the ratio of F50 (clonal expansion) to E x V (chaos), with BLOSUM62-based TCRdist applied between CDR3 peptides within each V-J. Welch's t-statistics and random forest reduced just over 500 V-J features to about 12, which were used in a naive Bayes classifier (R e1071). TCRdb passed the public sequencing reads through fastp at Q25 and MiXCR, retaining productive beta sequences. Rows are unified per CDR3 protein, each entry keeping the most common DNA and genes. TCRdb's processing, not the study's, gives the V and J calls here. In this sample the table shows 500,000 to 650,000 distinct CDR3 sequences, about 20% of which occur a single time. 47% of the sample belongs to the ten largest clones.

The germline ends are 16 bases apart after V is trimmed by 1 base and J by 0 bases. The CDR3 has 18 amino acids, counting the end cysteine and phenylalanine. Just CDR3 DNA is preserved here, 54 bases in frame from base 1. CDR1 and CDR2, per the germline V gene, are SGHVS and FQNEAQ. Moderately to severely active disease, a Clinical Activity Score of at least 3, a NOSPECS grade of at least 4, and a duration under 3 months were present in ophthalmopathy patients. Exclusion was applied to patients with uncontrolled infections, other autoimmune diseases, pregnancy or lactation. Diagnoses were based on clinical symptoms, serum thyroxine and TRAb, thyroid ultrasound and orbital computed tomography. PBMCs were separated from 8 to 10 ml of fresh peripheral blood using Ficoll-Paque density gradient centrifugation. Trizol reagent was used to extract total RNA, and RNA quality was then checked on an Agilent 2100 Bioanalyzer.

This clonotype has just a few counts. Its target antigen remains unknown. No qualities accompany the bases; no much larger clone lies one base away. Sequenced input: blood. The receptor chain draws on TRBV7-8 and TRBJ1-5, and the D gene may be TRBD1, 6 bases matching. The sequence derives from a man between 40 and 49 years old with Graves' ophthalmopathy. The CDR3 is CASSLVGGGRYSNQPQHF. The nucleotide sequence is TGTGCCAGCAGCTTAGTCGGGGGGGGCCGTTATAGCAATCAGCCCCAGCATTTT. Joined to the reference TRBV7-8 and TRBJ1-5 proteins, this CDR3 gives the full variable domain: GAGVSQSPRYKVAKRGQDVALRCDPISGHVSLFWYQQALGQGPEFLTYFQNEAQLDKSGLPSDRFFAERPEGSVSTLKIQRTQQEDSAVYLCASSLVGGGRYSNQPQHFGDGTRLSIL.